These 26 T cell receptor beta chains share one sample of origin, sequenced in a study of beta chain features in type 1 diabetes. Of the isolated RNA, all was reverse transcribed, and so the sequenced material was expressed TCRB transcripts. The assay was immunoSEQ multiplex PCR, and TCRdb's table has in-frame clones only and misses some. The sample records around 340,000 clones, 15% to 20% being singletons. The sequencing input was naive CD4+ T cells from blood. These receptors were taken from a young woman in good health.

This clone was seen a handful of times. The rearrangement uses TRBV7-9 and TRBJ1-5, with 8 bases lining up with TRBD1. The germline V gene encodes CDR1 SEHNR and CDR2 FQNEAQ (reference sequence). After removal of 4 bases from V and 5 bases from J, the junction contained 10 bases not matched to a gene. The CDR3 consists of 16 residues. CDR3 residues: CASSSTGQGGYQPQHF. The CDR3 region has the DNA TGTGCCAGCAGCTCAACAGGACAGGGAGGGTATCAGCCCCAGCATTTT.

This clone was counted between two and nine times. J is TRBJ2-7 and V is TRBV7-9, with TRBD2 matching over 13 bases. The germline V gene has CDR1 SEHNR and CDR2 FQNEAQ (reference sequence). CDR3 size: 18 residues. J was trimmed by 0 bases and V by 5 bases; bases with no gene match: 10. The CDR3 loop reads CASSPGTSGILSSYEQYF. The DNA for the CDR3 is TGTGCCAGCAGCCCAGGGACTAGCGGGATCCTTAGCTCCTACGAGCAGTACTTC.

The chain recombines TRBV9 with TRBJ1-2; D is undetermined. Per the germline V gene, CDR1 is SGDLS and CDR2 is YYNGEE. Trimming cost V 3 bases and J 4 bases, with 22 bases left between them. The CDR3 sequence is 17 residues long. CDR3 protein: CASSALDQIIAGYGYTF. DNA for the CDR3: TGTGCCAGCAGCGCCCTTGACCAAATCATCGCGGGCTATGGCTACACCTTC.

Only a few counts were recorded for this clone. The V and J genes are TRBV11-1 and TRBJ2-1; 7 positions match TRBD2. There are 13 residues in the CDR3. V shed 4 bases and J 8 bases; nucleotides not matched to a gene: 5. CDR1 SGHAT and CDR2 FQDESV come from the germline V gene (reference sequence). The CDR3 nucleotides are TGTGCCAGCAGCTGGGGCGGACTAGATGAGCAGTTCTTC. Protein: CASSWGGLDEQFF.

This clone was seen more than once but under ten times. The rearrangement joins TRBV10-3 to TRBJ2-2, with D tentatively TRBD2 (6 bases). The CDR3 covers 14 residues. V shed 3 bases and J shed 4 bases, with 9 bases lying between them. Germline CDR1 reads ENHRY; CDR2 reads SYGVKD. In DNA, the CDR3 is TGTGCCATCAGTGACCCTAGCGTCACCGGGGAGCTGTTTTTT. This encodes CAISDPSVTGELFF.

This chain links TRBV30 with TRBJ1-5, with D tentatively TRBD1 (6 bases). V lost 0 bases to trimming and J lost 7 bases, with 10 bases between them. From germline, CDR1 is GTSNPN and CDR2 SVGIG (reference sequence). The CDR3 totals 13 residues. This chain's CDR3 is CAWSVEGEQPQHF. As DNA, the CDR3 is TGTGCCTGGAGTGTAGAGGGGGAGCAGCCCCAGCATTTT.

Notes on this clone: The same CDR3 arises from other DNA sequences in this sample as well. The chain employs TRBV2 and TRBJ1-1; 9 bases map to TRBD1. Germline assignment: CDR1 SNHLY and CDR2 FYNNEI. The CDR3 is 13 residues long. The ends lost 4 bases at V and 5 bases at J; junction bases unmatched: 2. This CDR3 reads CASSAQGATEAFF. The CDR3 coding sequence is TGTGCCAGCAGTGCACAGGGGGCAACTGAAGCTTTCTTT. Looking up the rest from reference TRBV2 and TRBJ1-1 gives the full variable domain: EPEVTQTPSHQVTQMGQEVILRCVPISNHLYFYWYRQILGQKVEFLVSFYNNEISEKSEIFDDQFSVERPDGSNFTLKIRSTKLEDSAMYFCASSAQGATEAFFGQGTRLTVV.

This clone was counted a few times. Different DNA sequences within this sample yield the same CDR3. The CDR3 DNA follows: TGTGCCAGCAGCTTGAGAGGGAATGAGCAGTTCTTC. It translates to CASSLRGNEQFF. The J gene is TRBJ2-1, the V gene TRBV7-2; maybe TRBD2 (5 bases). CDR3 length: 12 residues. Between the trimmed V and J ends, which lost 3 bases and 7 bases, there was a span of 7 bases. Germline V lookup: CDR1 SGHTA, CDR2 FQGNSA.

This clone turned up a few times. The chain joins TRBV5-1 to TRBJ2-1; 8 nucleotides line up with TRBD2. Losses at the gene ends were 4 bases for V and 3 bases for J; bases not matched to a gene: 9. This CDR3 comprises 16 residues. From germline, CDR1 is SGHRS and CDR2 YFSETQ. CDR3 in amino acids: CASSASISGIYNEQFF. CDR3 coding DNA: TGCGCCAGCAGCGCCTCGATTAGCGGGATCTACAATGAGCAGTTCTTC.

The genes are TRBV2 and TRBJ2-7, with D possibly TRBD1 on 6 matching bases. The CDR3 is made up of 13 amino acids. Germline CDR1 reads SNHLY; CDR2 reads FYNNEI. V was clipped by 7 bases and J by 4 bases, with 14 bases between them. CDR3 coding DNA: TGTGCCAGCAAAACTGGACAGATTTACGAGCAGTACTTC. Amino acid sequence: CASKTGQIYEQYF.

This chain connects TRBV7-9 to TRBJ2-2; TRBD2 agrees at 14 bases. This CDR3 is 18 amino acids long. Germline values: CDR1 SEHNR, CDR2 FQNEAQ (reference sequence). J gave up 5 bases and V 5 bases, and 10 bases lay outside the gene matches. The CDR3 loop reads CASSKKSGTSGGTGELFF. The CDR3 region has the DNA TGTGCCAGCAGCAAGAAAAGTGGGACTAGCGGGGGAACCGGGGAGCTGTTTTTT.

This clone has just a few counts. The CDR3 protein is CASSTRHLQPNTEAFF. CDR3 DNA sequence: TGCGCCAGCAGCACGCGACACCTCCAACCGAACACTGAAGCTTTCTTT. This sequence joins TRBV4-1 and TRBJ1-1; no firm D call. The germline CDR1 and CDR2 sequences are MGHRA and YSYEKL. The V end was cut by 5 bases, the J end by 1 base, with 17 bases between. The CDR3 covers 16 residues.

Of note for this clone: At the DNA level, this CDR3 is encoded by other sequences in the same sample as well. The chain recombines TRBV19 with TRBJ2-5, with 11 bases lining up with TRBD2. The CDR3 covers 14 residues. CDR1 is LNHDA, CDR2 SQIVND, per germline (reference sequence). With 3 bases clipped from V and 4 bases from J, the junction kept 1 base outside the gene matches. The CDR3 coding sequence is TGTGCCAGTAGTATCGGACTAGCGGGAGAGACCCAGTACTTC. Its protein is CASSIGLAGETQYF. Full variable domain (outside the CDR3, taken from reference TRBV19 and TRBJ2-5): DGGITQSPKYLFRKEGQNVTLSCEQNLNHDAMYWYRQDPGQGLRLIYYSQIVNDFQKGDIAEGYSVSREKKESFPLTVTSAQKNPTAFYLCASSIGLAGETQYFGPGTRLLVL.

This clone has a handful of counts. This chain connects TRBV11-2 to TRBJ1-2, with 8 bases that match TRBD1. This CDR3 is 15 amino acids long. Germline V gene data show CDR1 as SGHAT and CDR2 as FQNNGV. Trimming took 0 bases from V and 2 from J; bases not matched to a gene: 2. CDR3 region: CASSLDRQGNYGYTF. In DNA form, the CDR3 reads TGTGCCAGCAGCTTAGATCGACAGGGGAACTATGGCTACACCTTC.

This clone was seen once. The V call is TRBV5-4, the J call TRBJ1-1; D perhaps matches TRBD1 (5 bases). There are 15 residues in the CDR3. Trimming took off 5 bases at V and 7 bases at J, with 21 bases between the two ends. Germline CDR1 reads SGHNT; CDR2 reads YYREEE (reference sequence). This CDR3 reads CASSMTFGVDSEAFF. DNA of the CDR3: TGTGCCAGCAGTATGACTTTTGGGGTTGACAGTGAAGCTTTCTTT.

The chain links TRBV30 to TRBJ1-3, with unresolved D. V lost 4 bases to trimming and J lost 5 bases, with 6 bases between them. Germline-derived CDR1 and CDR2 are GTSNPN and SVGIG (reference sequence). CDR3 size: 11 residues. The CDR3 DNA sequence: TGTGCCTGGACTAAGAGAAACACCATATATTTT. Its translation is CAWTKRNTIYF.

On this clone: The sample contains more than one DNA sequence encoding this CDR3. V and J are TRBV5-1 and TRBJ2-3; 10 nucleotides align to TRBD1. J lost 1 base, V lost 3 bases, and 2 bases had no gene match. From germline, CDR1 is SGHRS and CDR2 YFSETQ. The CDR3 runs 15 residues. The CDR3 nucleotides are TGCGCCAGCAGCTCTGGACAGGGGGGCACAGATACGCAGTATTTT. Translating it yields CASSSGQGGTDTQYF. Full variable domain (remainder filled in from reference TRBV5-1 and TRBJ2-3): KAGVTQTPRYLIKTRGQQVTLSCSPISGHRSVSWYQQTPGQGLQFLFEYFSETQRNKGNFPGRFSGRQFSNSRSEMNVSTLELGDSALYLCASSSGQGGTDTQYFGPGTRLTVL.

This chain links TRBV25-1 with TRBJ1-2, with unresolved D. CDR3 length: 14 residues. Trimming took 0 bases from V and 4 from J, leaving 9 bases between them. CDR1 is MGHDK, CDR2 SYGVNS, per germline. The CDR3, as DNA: TGTGCCAGCAGTGAATACAGTCTGATCTATGGCTACACCTTC. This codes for CASSEYSLIYGYTF.

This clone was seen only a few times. CDR3 protein: CATSRDKEGDEQFF. CDR3 nucleotides: TGTGCCACCAGCAGAGATAAGGAAGGGGATGAGCAGTTCTTC. The V and J genes are TRBV15 and TRBJ2-1; weak D call: TRBD1 (5 bases). Trimming stripped 0 bases from V and 8 bases from J, with 11 bases between. The germline V gene has CDR1 LNHNV and CDR2 YYDKDF (reference sequence). This CDR3 is built from 14 residues.

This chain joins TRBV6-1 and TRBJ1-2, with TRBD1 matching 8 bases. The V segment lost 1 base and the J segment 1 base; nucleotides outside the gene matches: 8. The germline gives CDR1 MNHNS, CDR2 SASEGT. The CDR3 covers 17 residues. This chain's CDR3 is CASSEGGQGGYNYGYTF. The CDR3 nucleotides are TGTGCCAGCAGTGAAGGTGGACAGGGCGGGTATAACTATGGCTACACCTTC.

In DNA form, the CDR3 reads TGCGCCAGCAGCCAAGTCGGTCAGGGGACGGAGGAGCAGTTCTTC. It specifies CASSQVGQGTEEQFF. The chain links TRBV4-3 to TRBJ2-1, with D perhaps matching TRBD1 (6 bases). Looked up from germline, CDR1 is LGHNA and CDR2 is YSLEER. Trimming took off 1 base at V and 10 bases at J, with 17 bases between the two ends. The CDR3 is 15 residues long.

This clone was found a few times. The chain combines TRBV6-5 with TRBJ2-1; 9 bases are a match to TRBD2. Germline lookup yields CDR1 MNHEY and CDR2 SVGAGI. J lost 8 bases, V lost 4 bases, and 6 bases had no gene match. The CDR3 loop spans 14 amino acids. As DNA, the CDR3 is TGTGCCAGCAGTTTGGGACTAGCTAAAGATGAGCAGTTCTTC. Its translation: CASSLGLAKDEQFF.

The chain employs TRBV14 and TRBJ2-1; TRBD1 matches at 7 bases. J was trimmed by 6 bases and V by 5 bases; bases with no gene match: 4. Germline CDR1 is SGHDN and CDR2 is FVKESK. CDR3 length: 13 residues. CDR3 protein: CASSNSGGNEQFF. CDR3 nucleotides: TGTGCCAGCAGCAATTCAGGGGGCAATGAGCAGTTCTTC.

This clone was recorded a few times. In DNA, the CDR3 is TGTGCCAGCAGCTTAGTGGTGGGAGGGGACACTGAAGCTTTCTTT. This encodes CASSLVVGGDTEAFF. The chain uses TRBV7-2 and TRBJ1-1; perhaps TRBD1 as D (5 bases). In germline, CDR1 is SGHTA, CDR2 FQGNSA. Trimming stripped 1 base from V and 3 bases from J, with 12 bases between. The CDR3 sequence is 15 residues long.

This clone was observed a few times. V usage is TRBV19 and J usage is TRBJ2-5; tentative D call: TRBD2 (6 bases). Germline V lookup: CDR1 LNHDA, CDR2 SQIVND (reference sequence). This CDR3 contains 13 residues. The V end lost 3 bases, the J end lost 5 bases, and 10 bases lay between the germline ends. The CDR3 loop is CASSMPGRETQYF. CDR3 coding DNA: TGTGCCAGTAGTATGCCAGGGAGGGAGACCCAGTACTTC.

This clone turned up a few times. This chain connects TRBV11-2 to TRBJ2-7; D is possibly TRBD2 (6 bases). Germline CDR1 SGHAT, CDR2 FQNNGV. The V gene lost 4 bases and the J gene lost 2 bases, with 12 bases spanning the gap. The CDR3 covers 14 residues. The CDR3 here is CASSSLGGAYEQYF. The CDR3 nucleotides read TGTGCCAGCAGCTCACTGGGGGGAGCCTACGAGCAGTACTTC. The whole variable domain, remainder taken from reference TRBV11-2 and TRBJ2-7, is EAGVAQSPRYKIIEKRQSVAFWCNPISGHATLYWYQQILGQGPKLLIQFQNNGVVDDSQLPKDRFSAERLKGVDSTLKIQPAKLEDSAVYLCASSSLGGAYEQYFGPGTRLTVT.